These T cell receptor beta chains were read from a single sample in a study of monozygotic twins with inflammatory bowel disease. One entry per CDR3 protein, without DNA, is what TCRdb gives after re-calling the 5' RACE reads. In all, the sample yields 400,000 to 500,000 distinct CDR3 sequences. The sample consisted of blood. These receptors were taken from a human donor with ulcerative colitis or Crohn's disease, or a healthy co-twin of an affected twin (not recorded which). The CDR3 runs from the conserved cysteine through the conserved F or W.

CDR3aa: CAWSWGTSGTDTQYF
j_gene: TRBJ2-3
v_gene: TRBV30

CDR3aa: CASSDSRLAGANVLTF
j_gene: TRBJ2-6
v_gene: TRBV19

CDR3aa: CASSLGQREWVKNEQFF
j_gene: TRBJ2-1
v_gene: TRBV7-8

CDR3aa: CAGMTGRNTIYF
j_gene: TRBJ1-3
v_gene: TRBV30

CDR3aa: CASSRDRRSNEKLFF
j_gene: TRBJ1-4
v_gene: TRBV28

CDR3aa: CATSSDGSSYNEQFF
j_gene: TRBJ2-1
v_gene: TRBV24-1

CDR3aa: CSARLAYEQYF
j_gene: TRBJ2-7
v_gene: TRBV20-1

CDR3aa: CAISNRGRWNTGELFF
j_gene: TRBJ2-2
v_gene: TRBV10-3

CDR3aa: CASSHDRGAGELFF
j_gene: TRBJ2-2
v_gene: TRBV4-2

CDR3aa: CASSVSNYGRSYNEQFF
j_gene: TRBJ2-1
v_gene: TRBV9

CDR3aa: CATSRDAGANEQFF
j_gene: TRBJ2-1
v_gene: TRBV15

CDR3aa: CASSLTRPGGSGNQPQHF
j_gene: TRBJ1-5
v_gene: TRBV11-2

CDR3aa: CASSQGSGGQQFF
j_gene: TRBJ2-1
v_gene: TRBV14

CDR3aa: CSARSGIGNRNNSPLHF
j_gene: TRBJ1-6
v_gene: TRBV20-1

CDR3aa: CASSGLAGRNEQFF
j_gene: TRBJ2-1
v_gene: TRBV27

CDR3aa: CSALTRDSQYTDTQYF
j_gene: TRBJ2-3
v_gene: TRBV20-1

CDR3aa: CASRQGTAQETQYF
j_gene: TRBJ2-5
v_gene: TRBV5-6

CDR3aa: CASSQRTDQETQYF
j_gene: TRBJ2-5
v_gene: TRBV5-1

CDR3aa: CASSQKRRSGANVLTF
j_gene: TRBJ2-6
v_gene: TRBV7-9

CDR3aa: CASSMGWGDGGYTF
j_gene: TRBJ1-2
v_gene: TRBV19

CDR3aa: CASSLFAGGEDTGELFF
j_gene: TRBJ2-2
v_gene: TRBV27

CDR3aa: CASSQGREQFF
j_gene: TRBJ2-1
v_gene: TRBV14

CDR3aa: CSAQGGGSTEAFF
j_gene: TRBJ1-1
v_gene: TRBV29-1

CDR3aa: CASSLGLDSRGKETQYF
j_gene: TRBJ2-5
v_gene: TRBV12-3/TRBV12-4

CDR3aa: CASSLGTAVNSPLHF
j_gene: TRBJ1-6
v_gene: TRBV5-4

CDR3aa: CASSKAGNGKNSPLHF
j_gene: TRBJ1-6
v_gene: TRBV21-1

CDR3aa: CASSLGLAGEGSGEQFF
j_gene: TRBJ2-1
v_gene: TRBV18

CDR3aa: CASSQWAVNTEAFF
j_gene: TRBJ1-1
v_gene: TRBV7-9